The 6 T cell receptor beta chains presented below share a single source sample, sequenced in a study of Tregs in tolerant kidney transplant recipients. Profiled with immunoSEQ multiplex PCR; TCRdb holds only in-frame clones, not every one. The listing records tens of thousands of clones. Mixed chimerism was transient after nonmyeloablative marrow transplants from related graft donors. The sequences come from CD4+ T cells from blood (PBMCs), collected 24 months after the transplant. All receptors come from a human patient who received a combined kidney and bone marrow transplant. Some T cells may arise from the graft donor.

The sequenced CDR3 bases are TGTGCCAGCAGTCACGGGCGGGACAGGAACTACGAG. Its translation is CASSHGRDRNYE. In full, the CDR3 is CASSHGRDRNYEQYF. V is TRBV6-2 or TRBV6-3 and J is TRBJ2-7; 8 bases are a match to TRBD1. The missing CDR3 end, 3 residues past where the read stops, is filled in from the germline J gene. CDR1 is MNHEY and CDR2 is SVGEGT in the germline V gene. CDR3 length equals 15 residues. V shed 5 bases, J shed 3 bases, and the junction held 9 bases outside the gene matches.

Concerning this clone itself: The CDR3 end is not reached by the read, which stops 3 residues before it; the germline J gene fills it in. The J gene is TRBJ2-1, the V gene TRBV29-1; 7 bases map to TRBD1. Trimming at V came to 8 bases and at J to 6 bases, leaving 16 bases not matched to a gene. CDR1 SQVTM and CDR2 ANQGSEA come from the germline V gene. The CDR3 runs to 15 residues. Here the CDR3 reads CSTEGGTGVFNEQFF. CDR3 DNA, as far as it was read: TGCAGCACTGAAGGAGGCACAGGGGTTTTCAATGAG.

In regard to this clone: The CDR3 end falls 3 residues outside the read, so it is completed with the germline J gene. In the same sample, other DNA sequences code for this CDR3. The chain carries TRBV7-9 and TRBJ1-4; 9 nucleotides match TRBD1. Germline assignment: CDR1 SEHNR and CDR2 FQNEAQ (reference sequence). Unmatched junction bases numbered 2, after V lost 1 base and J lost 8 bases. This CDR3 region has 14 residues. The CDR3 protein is CASSLGGQGEKLFF. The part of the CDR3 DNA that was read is TGTGCCAGCAGCTTAGGCGGACAGGGGGAAAAA.

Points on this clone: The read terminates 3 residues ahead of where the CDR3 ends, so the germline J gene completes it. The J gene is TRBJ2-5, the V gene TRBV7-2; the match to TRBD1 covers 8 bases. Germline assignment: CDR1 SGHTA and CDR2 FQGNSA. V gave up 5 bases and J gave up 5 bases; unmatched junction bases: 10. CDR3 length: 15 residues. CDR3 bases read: TGTGCCAGCAGCGTATCAGGGGGCCGTTGGGAGACC. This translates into CASSVSGGRWET. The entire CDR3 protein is CASSVSGGRWETQYF.

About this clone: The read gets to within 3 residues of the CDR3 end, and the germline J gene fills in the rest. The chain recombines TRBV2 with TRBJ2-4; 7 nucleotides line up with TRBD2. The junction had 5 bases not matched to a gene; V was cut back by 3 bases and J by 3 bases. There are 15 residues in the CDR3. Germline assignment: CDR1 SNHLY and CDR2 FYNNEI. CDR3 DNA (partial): TGTGCCAGCAGTGAGGCGGGAGTCGACAAAAACATT. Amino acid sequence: CASSEAGVDKNI. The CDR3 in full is CASSEAGVDKNIQYF.

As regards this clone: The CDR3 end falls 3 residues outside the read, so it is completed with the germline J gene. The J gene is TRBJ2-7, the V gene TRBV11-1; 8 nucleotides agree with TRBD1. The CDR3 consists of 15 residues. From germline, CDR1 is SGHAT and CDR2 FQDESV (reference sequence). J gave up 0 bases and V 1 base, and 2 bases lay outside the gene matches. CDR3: CASSLGQGASYEQYF. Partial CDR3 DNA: TGTGCCAGCAGCTTAGGCCAGGGGGCCTCCTACGAG.